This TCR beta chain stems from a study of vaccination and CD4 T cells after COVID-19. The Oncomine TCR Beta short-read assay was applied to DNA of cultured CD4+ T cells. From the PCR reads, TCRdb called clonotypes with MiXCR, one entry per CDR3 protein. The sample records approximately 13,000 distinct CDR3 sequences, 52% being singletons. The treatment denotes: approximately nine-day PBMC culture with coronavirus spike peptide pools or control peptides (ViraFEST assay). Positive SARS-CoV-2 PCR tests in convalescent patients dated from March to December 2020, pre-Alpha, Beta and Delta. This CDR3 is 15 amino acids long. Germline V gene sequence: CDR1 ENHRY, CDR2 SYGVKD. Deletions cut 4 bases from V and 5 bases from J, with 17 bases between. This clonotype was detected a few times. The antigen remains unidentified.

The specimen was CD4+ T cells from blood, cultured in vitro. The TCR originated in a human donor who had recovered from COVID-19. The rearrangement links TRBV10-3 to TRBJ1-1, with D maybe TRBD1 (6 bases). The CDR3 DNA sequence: TGTGCCATCAGTGGGGGGAACAGGGCGAGAACTGAAGCTTTCTTT. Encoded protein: CAISGGNRARTEAFF.